This T cell receptor beta chain was recorded in a study of Ad26.COV2.S vaccination and SARS-CoV-2 variants. Study-level information: In the study, Ad26.COV2.S was injected intramuscularly once, or twice 56 days apart.

The method was immunoSEQ multiplex PCR; TCRdb's version includes in-frame clones alone and lacks a portion of them. The data hold roughly 460,000 clones, with roughly nine tenths observed a single time. Germline V gives CDR1 DFQATT, CDR2 SNEGSKA (reference sequence). CDR3 length: 15 amino acids. V lost 3 bases, J lost 1 base, and 12 bases lay in between. Remarks on this clone: What it binds is unknown.

Findings of the study overall: Non-spike TCR breadth was similar in vaccine and placebo recipients.

Indicated treatment: around 19 received Ad26.COV2.S at low or high dose, single or two shots; about 5 received placebo; per-sample allocation not given. Each sample was drawn 63 days after the first injection (of vaccine or placebo). The sample came from a Boston adult aged 18-55 years. The input for sequencing was peripheral blood, taken in a trial of Ad26.COV2.S vaccine versus placebo. The receptor comes from a person aged 18-60 years who received the Ad26.COV2.S COVID-19 vaccine or a placebo. The chain links TRBV20-1 to TRBJ2-2, with TRBD2 as a possible D gene (5 bases). The CDR3 spells CSASYAGRNTGELFF. CDR3 coding DNA: TGCAGTGCTAGTTACGCGGGTCGGAACACCGGGGAGCTGTTTTTT.